This T cell receptor beta chain was identified during a study of T cell repertoires in cytomegalovirus infection (dated by TCRdb to about 2019). Background for the entire study: Donor HLA type was relevant to the analysis, as public TCR beta signatures indicated carriage of CMV infection together with the matching HLA type. What the authors observed across the whole study: The ex vivo response was dominated by HLA-C-restricted CMV-specific TCR beta clonotypes, and the single most frequent clonotype in two of eight donors was supplied by these HLA-C-restricted clonotypes. In both this cohort and an independent roughly 330-donor cohort, the cumulative frequency of public TCR beta family members distinguished carriers of CMV infection plus the relevant HLA type.

This clonotype showed up just a few times. Its antigen specificity is not known. Qualities for individual bases were not recorded, and no much larger clone is one base off. Instrument on record: Illumina HiSeq 1500. The public reads were reprocessed in TCRdb via fastp at Q25 and MiXCR, keeping in-frame beta chains. Every distinct CDR3 protein forms one entry, paired with its most common genes and DNA. For this sample the table gives roughly 230,000 distinct CDR3 sequences, of which 15% to 20% were detected only once. Of the sample, around 43% falls within the top ten clones. Sequences MNHEY (CDR1) and SMNVEV (CDR2) are obtained from the germline V gene (reference sequence). A distance of 11 bases separates the germline ends of V and J, which lose 4 bases and 5 bases respectively. Taken from cysteine to phenylalanine, the CDR3 has 13 residues. The retained sequence is limited to the CDR3, 39 bases, with the frame set at the first base.

Source material: CD8+ T cells from PBMCs. The chain is encoded by TRBV27 joined to TRBJ2-5; the D gene is perhaps TRBD1, on 6 matching bases. This TCR derives from a human donor in good health (CMV status not recorded). Some clones in this sample may be carry-over from other donors' samples. The encoded CDR3 is CASSSRQEETQYF. The DNA sequence reads TGTGCCAGCAGTTCCCGACAGGAGGAGACCCAGTACTTC.